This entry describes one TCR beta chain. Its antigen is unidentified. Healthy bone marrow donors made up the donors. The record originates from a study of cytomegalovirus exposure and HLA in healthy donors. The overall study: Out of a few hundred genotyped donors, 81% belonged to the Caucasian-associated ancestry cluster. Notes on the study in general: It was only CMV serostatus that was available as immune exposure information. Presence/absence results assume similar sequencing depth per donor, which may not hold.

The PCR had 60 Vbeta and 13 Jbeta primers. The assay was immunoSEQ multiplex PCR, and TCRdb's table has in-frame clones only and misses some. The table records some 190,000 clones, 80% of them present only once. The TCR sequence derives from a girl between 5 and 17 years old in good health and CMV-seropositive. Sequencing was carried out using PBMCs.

Here the CDR3 reads CASSPGQSYEQYF. The CDR3 DNA is TGTGCCAGCTCACCGGGACAATCCTACGAGCAGTACTTC. The chain employs TRBV18 and TRBJ2-7, with D tentatively TRBD1 (6 bases). V lost 3 bases and J 1 base, leaving 7 bases between the germline ends. The germline CDR1 and CDR2 sequences are KGHSH and LQKENI. This CDR3 is 13 amino acids long.